This entry lists 11 T cell receptor beta chains sequenced from one sample in a study of shared clonotypes between healthy human individuals. The method was immunoSEQ multiplex PCR; TCRdb's version includes in-frame clones alone and lacks a portion of them. The sample carries some 2,500,000 clones, roughly 90% recorded once. The sample taken for sequencing was naive CD4+ T cells from PBMCs. The subset is: CD45RA+ positively selected. These receptor sequences come from a man aged 18-30 years in good health. Some clones in this sample may be carry-over from other donors' samples.

This clone was found once. This sequence joins TRBV5-1 and TRBJ2-5; 12 positions match TRBD1. Germline-derived CDR1 and CDR2 are SGHRS and YFSETQ. J was trimmed by 5 bases and V by 0 bases; bases with no gene match: 5. The CDR3 runs to 16 residues. This chain's CDR3 is CASSLGDRGLYETQYF. In DNA, the CDR3 is TGCGCCAGCAGCTTGGGGGACAGGGGGCTATACGAGACCCAGTACTTC.

The J gene is TRBJ1-1, the V gene TRBV23-1; D perhaps matches TRBD1 (5 bases). TRBV23-1 is noted as an ORF with a role that remains uncertain. V was cut by 6 bases and J by 1 base, with 12 bases left in between. This CDR3 comprises 14 residues. The CDR3 spells CASRRDLSNTEAFF. The DNA of the CDR3 is TGCGCCAGCAGGAGGGACCTCTCGAACACTGAAGCTTTCTTT.

The DNA for the CDR3 is TGTGCCAGCAGTTTATCCCCGACGTGGGTCTCGAATCAGCCCCAGCATTTT. Translated, it gives CASSLSPTWVSNQPQHF. The chain couples TRBV27 to TRBJ1-5; D unresolved. The germline V gene encodes CDR1 MNHEY and CDR2 SMNVEV (reference sequence). Trimming cost V 0 bases and J 4 bases, with 16 bases left between them. There are 17 residues in the CDR3.

Comments on this clone: Other DNA sequences in this specimen translate into the identical CDR3. The V call is TRBV18, the J call TRBJ2-3; D unclear. Germline loops: CDR1 KGHSH, CDR2 LQKENI. V shed 0 bases and J shed 1 base, with 5 bases lying between them. The CDR3 runs 14 residues. CDR3 in DNA: TGTGCCAGCTCACCACCGACCCGCACAGATACGCAGTATTTT. It encodes CASSPPTRTDTQYF.

The J gene is TRBJ2-5, the V gene TRBV6-5, with D possibly TRBD1 on 5 matching bases. Germline V lookup: CDR1 MNHEY, CDR2 SVGAGI. This CDR3 has 13 residues. V lost 5 bases and J lost 5, with 12 bases in between. The CDR3 sequence is CASSSPGAETQYF. CDR3 DNA sequence: TGTGCCAGCAGTAGCCCTGGGGCGGAGACCCAGTACTTC.

The chain carries TRBV7-9 and TRBJ2-7; tentatively, D is TRBD2 (5 bases). This CDR3 has 14 amino acids. V was trimmed by 5 bases and J by 6 bases, leaving 17 bases between them. CDR1 and CDR2 (germline): SEHNR, FQNEAQ (reference sequence). The CDR3 loop is CASSITGYSVEQYF. CDR3 DNA sequence: TGTGCCAGCAGCATAACGGGATACTCGGTCGAGCAGTACTTC.

The chain joins TRBV11-2 to TRBJ2-7; D gene unclear. Per the germline V gene, CDR1 is SGHAT and CDR2 is FQNNGV. Deletions cut 5 bases from V and 3 bases from J, with 8 bases between. This CDR3 region has 12 residues. The CDR3 region is CASSRAHYEQYF. CDR3 bases: TGTGCCAGCAGCCGCGCCCACTACGAGCAGTACTTC. Together with reference TRBV11-2 and TRBJ2-7, the CDR3 gives the full variable domain: EAGVAQSPRYKIIEKRQSVAFWCNPISGHATLYWYQQILGQGPKLLIQFQNNGVVDDSQLPKDRFSAERLKGVDSTLKIQPAKLEDSAVYLCASSRAHYEQYFGPGTRLTVT.

There are a few counts of this clone. V is TRBV18 and J is TRBJ2-1; no reliable D call. V was trimmed by 3 bases and J by 13 bases, leaving 16 bases between them. The germline gives CDR1 KGHSH, CDR2 LQKENI. The length of the CDR3 is 13 residues. In DNA, the CDR3 is TGTGCCAGCTCACCTTTCGGGTCTCCCCTACAGTTCTTC. Translating gives CASSPFGSPLQFF.

This chain links TRBV15 with TRBJ2-7, with TRBD1 matching over 7 bases. The germline gives CDR1 LNHNV, CDR2 YYDKDF (reference sequence). V trimming: 3 bases; J trimming: 3 bases; junction bases outside the gene matches: 8. This CDR3 has 15 residues. CDR3 nucleotides: TGTGCCACCAGCAGGAGGAACAGGGGAAACTACGAGCAGTACTTC. Amino acid sequence: CATSRRNRGNYEQYF.

The V call is TRBV5-1, the J call TRBJ1-4; TRBD1 aligns across 8 bases. J was trimmed by 8 bases and V by 2 bases; bases with no gene match: 8. The length of the CDR3 is 15 residues. Germline lookup yields CDR1 SGHRS and CDR2 YFSETQ. CDR3 loop: CASSFFDRGEEKLFF. The DNA of the CDR3 is TGCGCCAGCAGCTTCTTCGACAGGGGAGAAGAAAAACTGTTTTTT.

V and J are TRBV7-3 and TRBJ2-1, with 9 positions matching TRBD2. The CDR3 is 15 amino acids. J was trimmed by 5 bases and V by 5 bases; bases with no gene match: 7. Germline V gives CDR1 SGHTA, CDR2 FQGTGA. The CDR3: CASSLLAGSNNEQFF. In DNA, the CDR3 is TGTGCCAGCAGCCTACTAGCGGGTTCCAACAATGAGCAGTTCTTC.